This T cell receptor (beta chain) stems from a study of T cells in localized non-small cell lung cancer. General study findings and limits: Uninvolved adjacent lung had higher T cell clonality than tumor and all other tissues. The appearance of a median roughly 53 of the top 100 tumor clones was seen in adjacent lung.

Produced via immunoSEQ multiplex PCR; TCRdb's table is partial and in-frame only. This table holds roughly 24,000 clones, more than 85% found once. A note on this clone: Its cognate antigen is unknown.

CDR3 length: 16 amino acids. The ends lost 1 base at V and 4 bases at J; junction bases unmatched: 5. Germline assignment: CDR1 LNHNV and CDR2 YYDKDF (reference sequence). This receptor was taken from a female donor over 55 with stage II squamous cell lung carcinoma. The rearrangement joins TRBV15 to TRBJ1-1; 11 bases match TRBD1. The sequencing used peripheral blood, collected before any cancer treatment. The CDR3 region is CATSRVFGTGGTEAFF. In DNA, the CDR3 is TGTGCCACCAGCAGAGTGTTCGGGACAGGGGGCACTGAAGCTTTCTTT.